Below are 7 T cell receptor beta chains sequenced from a single sample in a study of beta chain features in type 1 diabetes listed by TCRdb under 2018. The library was built by means of the immunoSEQ multiplex PCR assay. The entire isolated RNA was reverse transcribed using the High Capacity cDNA Reverse Transcription Kit, and thus expressed TCRB transcripts were sequenced. In its TCRdb copy, this immuneACCESS table keeps in-frame sequences only and misses some clones. Where compared with another copy, unresolved V genes explain less than half of these, and the others have no known cause. The sample records about 130,000 clones, around a tenth of which are singletons. The ten largest clones capture around 0.68% of the sample. The sequenced material came from central memory CD4+ T cells from blood. Source of these receptors: a man aged 18 to 30 in good health.

This sequence joins TRBV28 and TRBJ2-5, with TRBD2 matching over 15 bases. The germline V gene has CDR1 MDHEN and CDR2 SYDVKM. This CDR3 spans 18 amino acids. With V trimmed by 6 bases and J by 4 bases, 12 bases remained unmatched. This chain's CDR3 is CASRGLAGGYNSRETQYF. CDR3 in DNA: TGTGCCAGCAGGGGACTAGCGGGGGGCTATAATTCTCGAGAGACCCAGTACTTC.

This chain connects TRBV25-1 to TRBJ1-2; TRBD1 matches at 9 bases. Germline CDR1 MGHDK, CDR2 SYGVNS. V gave up 5 bases and J gave up 2 bases; unmatched junction bases: 3. The CDR3 is 14 amino acids. The CDR3: CASSWDRANYGYTF. As DNA, the CDR3 is TGTGCCAGCAGTTGGGACAGGGCGAACTATGGCTACACCTTC.

The J gene is TRBJ1-2, the V gene TRBV7-6, with D possibly matching TRBD1 (6 bases). The CDR3 totals 15 residues. The germline CDR1 and CDR2 sequences are SGHVS and FNYEAQ. V was shortened by 0 bases and J by 2 bases, with 10 bases between the two germline ends. CDR3 loop: CASSLAQGRNYGYTF. CDR3 sequence (DNA): TGTGCCAGCAGCTTAGCACAGGGCCGGAACTATGGCTACACCTTC.

This clone was counted only a few times. V gene TRBV7-2 combines with J gene TRBJ1-2, with 7 bases aligning to TRBD1. Germline values: CDR1 SGHTA, CDR2 FQGNSA. The CDR3 contains 17 residues. J lost 2 bases, V lost 3 bases, and 12 bases had no gene match. CDR3: CASSLAGTALSNYGYTF. CDR3 nucleotide sequence: TGTGCCAGCAGCTTGGCCGGGACAGCCTTGTCGAACTATGGCTACACCTTC.

This clone occurred a few times. The CDR3 DNA reads TGTGCCAGCAGTGAACAGGGGTTTTTGGATACGCAGTATTTT. It specifies CASSEQGFLDTQYF. The J gene is TRBJ2-3, the V gene TRBV2, with a tentative D call TRBD1 (6 bases). Germline values: CDR1 SNHLY, CDR2 FYNNEI. The length of the CDR3 is 14 residues. V was pared by 2 bases and J by 6 bases, with 12 bases between.

The V call is TRBV5-1, the J call TRBJ2-5; D not resolved. Germline assignment: CDR1 SGHRS and CDR2 YFSETQ. Trimming took 0 bases from V and 0 from J, leaving 3 bases between them. This CDR3 is 13 amino acids long. The CDR3 protein is CASSLADQETQYF. The CDR3 coding sequence is TGCGCCAGCAGCTTGGCGGACCAAGAGACCCAGTACTTC.

The genes are TRBV18 and TRBJ1-3; possible D gene TRBD1, 5 bases. V was clipped by 3 bases and J by 2 bases, with 8 bases between them. CDR3 length: 14 amino acids. CDR1 is KGHSH and CDR2 is LQKENI in the germline V gene. CDR3 loop: CASSPGGPGNTIYF. CDR3 coding DNA: TGTGCCAGCTCACCGGGGGGACCTGGAAACACCATATATTTT.